These T cell receptor beta chains were read from a single sample in a study of early T cells in non-severe SARS-CoV-2 infection. One entry per CDR3 protein, called by TCRdb with MiXCR from the 5' RACE reads. The data show 40,000 to 45,000 distinct CDR3 sequences, with about 6.5% seen just once and less than 25% held by the top ten. The starting material was whole blood, obtained at baseline. The source is an adult who was a healthcare worker with PCR-confirmed SARS-CoV-2 infection or an uninfected control (not recorded which). The CDR3 runs from the conserved cysteine through the conserved F or W. A D gene is named only where the DNA matches it firmly. Not every row has a clone size; where given, it reads once, few, many or a size class.

abundance,j_gene,v_gene,d_gene,CDR3nt,CDR3aa
many,TRBJ2-4,TRBV29-1,NA,TGCAGCGTTTTACAGATAGCCAAAAACATTCAGTACTTC,CSVLQIAKNIQYF
few,TRBJ2-1,TRBV11-2,NA,TGTGCCAGCAGCTTAGCTCTCTCCCGGGGGCGGTACAATGAGCAGTTCTTC,CASSLALSRGRYNEQFF
many,TRBJ1-1,TRBV11-2,NA,TGTGCCAGCAGCTCGGGGCCATCCATGAACACTGAAGCTTTCTTT,CASSSGPSMNTEAFF
NA,TRBJ1-1,TRBV5-1,NA,TGCGCCAGCAGCGGGGACGGGAACACTGAAGCTTTCTTT,CASSGDGNTEAFF
NA,TRBJ2-3,TRBV11-2,NA,TGTGCCAGCAGCTCCGGCGGAACCTACACAGATACGCAGTATTTT,CASSSGGTYTDTQYF
NA,TRBJ2-1,TRBV6-4,TRBD2,TGTGCCAGCAGTGATACCGGACTAGAGGTTAAGTTCTTC,CASSDTGLEVKFF
NA,TRBJ2-6,TRBV6-5,NA,TGTGCCAGCAGTTACAGGGACTCTGGGGCCAACGTCCTGACTTTC,CASSYRDSGANVLTF
NA,TRBJ1-1,TRBV4-3,NA,TGCGCCAGCAGCAGGGACCCAAACACTGAAGCTTTCTTT,CASSRDPNTEAFF
few,TRBJ1-1,TRBV16,NA,TGTGCCAGCAGCCAATTGGGCGGAGGGACGGAAGCTTTCTTT,CASSQLGGGTEAFF
few,TRBJ2-1,TRBV6-6,NA,TGTGCCAGCAGCCGACCAGAGCAGTTCTTC,CASSRPEQFF
NA,TRBJ1-1,TRBV28,NA,TGTGCCAGCAGCTCGGGGCCCATGAACACTGAAGCTTTCTTT,CASSSGPMNTEAFF
NA,TRBJ1-5,TRBV28,NA,TGTGCCAGCAGTTTAGAGTGGAGCAATCAGCCCCAGCATTTT,CASSLEWSNQPQHF
many,TRBJ1-4,TRBV7-9,NA,TGTGCCAGCAGCCCATGGGTAACTAATGAAAAACTGTTTTTT,CASSPWVTNEKLFF
NA,TRBJ2-3,TRBV9,NA,TGTGCCAGCAGCTCCGGGGCGTTCCAGTATTTT,CASSSGAFQYF
many,TRBJ2-7,TRBV7-9,TRBD1,TGTGCCAGCAGCTTAGTGGGGAAGGGACAGGGGGCCTACGAGCAGTACTTC,CASSLVGKGQGAYEQYF
few,TRBJ2-3,TRBV14,TRBD2,TGTGCCAGCAGCTACGGGACTAGCGGGAGGGCAAACCCGTATTTT,CASSYGTSGRANPYF
few,TRBJ1-1,TRBV4-3,TRBD1,TGCGCCAGCAGCCAAGTGTATGGGGACAGTCCCACTGAAGCTTTCTTT,CASSQVYGDSPTEAFF
NA,TRBJ2-2,TRBV12-3/TRBV12-4,NA,TGTGCCAGCAGTTTAGGGCCCAACACCGGGGAGCTGTTTTTT,CASSLGPNTGELFF
many,TRBJ2-3,TRBV7-8,NA,TGTGCCAGCAGCAGAAAGTCGACAGATACGCAGTATTTT,CASSRKSTDTQYF
few,TRBJ1-5,TRBV4-3,TRBD1,TGCGCCAGCAGCCAAGATTGGACAGGGGTTCAGCCCCAGCATTTT,CASSQDWTGVQPQHF
few,TRBJ2-5,TRBV7-2,NA,TGTGCCAGCAGCCACTCCCTCACCCAAGAGACCCAGTACTTC,CASSHSLTQETQYF
few,TRBJ2-7,TRBV2,NA,TGTGCCAGCAGTGAAGCGGGTTACTGGTTGGGACGCCGCGCCTACGAGCAGTACTTC,CASSEAGYWLGRRAYEQYF